The 29 T cell receptor beta chains given below trace back to one sample, sequenced in a study of CD8 T cells in ankylosing spondylitis. A single record per CDR3 protein comes from TCRdb applying MiXCR to the 5' RACE reads. The table shows under 850,000 distinct CDR3 sequences, with over 15% occurring only once. Their cognate antigens are unknown. Study observations and caveats: Characteristic of ankylosing spondylitis blood, it appeared, was a TCR beta motif comprising about eight highly homologous variants.

Sequencing input: blood, either unsorted or a sorted T cell fraction (not recorded which). These TCRs come from a male donor with ankylosing spondylitis.

About this clonotype itself: This may be a read error, as it is one base from a much larger clone. This rearrangement joins TRBV7-9 to TRBJ2-2; TRBD2 might be the D (6 bases). V was shortened by 7 bases and J by 4 bases, with 13 bases between the two germline ends. Germline values: CDR1 SEHNR, CDR2 FQNEAQ (reference sequence). The CDR3 is 14 amino acids. CDR3 amino acids: CASTTGTATGELFF. The CDR3 nucleotides read TGTGCCAGCACCACCGGGACTGCCACCGGGGAGCTGTTTTTT.

A few counts support this clonotype. The V call is TRBV5-1, the J call TRBJ1-4, with 7 bases aligning to TRBD1. V lost 0 bases and J lost 6; bases outside the gene matches: 5. Germline assignment: CDR1 SGHRS and CDR2 YFSETQ. The CDR3 sequence is 15 residues long. This chain's CDR3 is CASSLVGRGDEKLFF. CDR3 coding DNA: TGCGCCAGCAGCTTGGTCGGCAGGGGGGATGAAAAACTGTTTTTT. The full variable domain, completed using reference TRBV5-1 and TRBJ1-4, is KAGVTQTPRYLIKTRGQQVTLSCSPISGHRSVSWYQQTPGQGLQFLFEYFSETQRNKGNFPGRFSGRQFSNSRSEMNVSTLELGDSALYLCASSLVGRGDEKLFFGSGTQLSVL.

This clonotype turned up a few times. The chain recombines TRBV5-5 with TRBJ2-5; D possibly matches TRBD1 or TRBD2 (5 bases each). CDR3 size: 15 residues. V was trimmed by 1 base and J by 5 bases, leaving 15 bases between them. Germline loops: CDR1 SGHKS, CDR2 YYEKEE (reference sequence). The CDR3 protein is CASSLWDELGETQYF. CDR3 coding DNA: TGTGCCAGCAGCTTGTGGGACGAATTGGGGGAGACCCAGTACTTC.

The gene calls are TRBV4-2 and TRBJ1-2, with a possible D match to TRBD1 (5 bases). Per the germline V gene, CDR1 is LGHNA and CDR2 is YNFKEQ. The CDR3 extends over 13 amino acids. V lost 1 base to trimming and J lost 8 bases, with 11 bases between them. Here the CDR3 DNA reads TGTGCCAGCAGCCAAGTTACGGGGGACGGCTACACCTTC. It translates to CASSQVTGDGYTF.

This clonotype was counted a few times. The genes are TRBV7-2 and TRBJ2-1; tentatively, D is TRBD2 (6 bases). Germline assignment: CDR1 SGHTA and CDR2 FQGNSA. The CDR3 consists of 13 residues. V gave up 2 bases and J gave up 10 bases, with 12 bases separating them. CDR3 coding DNA: TGTGCCAGCAGCTTAATTTTCGCGGGAGAGCAGTTCTTC. Translating it yields CASSLIFAGEQFF.

The sample holds a few counts of this clonotype. This rearrangement joins TRBV19 to TRBJ2-1; D possibly corresponds to TRBD1 (6 bases). There are 17 residues in the CDR3. V gave up 4 bases and J gave up 0 bases, with 16 bases separating them. CDR1 and CDR2 from the germline V gene are LNHDA and SQIVND (reference sequence). Here the CDR3 reads CASSTGVGVYSYNEQFF. The CDR3 DNA reads as TGTGCCAGTAGTACAGGGGTTGGGGTTTACTCCTACAATGAGCAGTTCTTC.

This chain joins TRBV4-2 and TRBJ2-1; TRBD1 agrees at 8 bases. The CDR3 length is 15 residues. Germline V CDR1 and CDR2: LGHNA, YNFKEQ. The V segment lost 1 base and the J segment 5 bases; nucleotides outside the gene matches: 4. The CDR3 here is CASSQARGRDNEQFF. In DNA, the CDR3 is TGTGCCAGCAGCCAAGCCAGGGGGCGAGACAATGAGCAGTTCTTC.

This clonotype has only a few counts. The chain couples TRBV10-3 to TRBJ1-5; D is perhaps TRBD1 (5 bases). V lost 3 bases to trimming and J lost 6 bases, with 15 bases between them. Looked up from germline, CDR1 is ENHRY and CDR2 is SYGVKD. CDR3 length equals 15 residues. DNA for the CDR3: TGTGCCATCAGTGACCGGGGGGAGGGAGGTCAGCCCCAGCATTTT. Protein: CAISDRGEGGQPQHF.

This clonotype was found a few times. The chain has TRBV24-1 and TRBJ2-3; no definite D call. The CDR3 sequence is 15 residues long. Germline lookup yields CDR1 KGHDR and CDR2 SFDVKD. Trimming stripped 6 bases from V and 0 bases from J, with 12 bases between. In nucleotides, the CDR3 is TGTGCCACCAGTCCGGCAGGCGCAAGCACAGATACGCAGTATTTT. This sequence encodes CATSPAGASTDTQYF.

The chain uses TRBV4-1 and TRBJ1-1; D gene uncertain. The CDR3 extends over 15 amino acids. With 2 bases removed from V and 2 bases from J, the gap between germline ends came to 12 bases. Germline CDR1 MGHRA, CDR2 YSYEKL. The CDR3 protein is CASSQPTWRNTEAFF. CDR3 sequence (DNA): TGCGCCAGCAGCCAACCGACATGGAGAAACACTGAAGCTTTCTTT.

The J gene is TRBJ1-2, the V gene TRBV7-6, with TRBD1 matching over 9 bases. From germline, CDR1 is SGHVS and CDR2 FNYEAQ. Unmatched junction bases numbered 6, after V lost 5 bases and J lost 5 bases. The CDR3 has 14 amino acids. CDR3 residues: CASSNGQGRYGYTF. CDR3 coding DNA: TGTGCCAGCAGCAACGGACAGGGGAGGTATGGCTACACCTTC.

The V and J genes are TRBV10-3 and TRBJ1-2; D gene unclear. Germline V gives CDR1 ENHRY, CDR2 SYGVKD. V shed 8 bases and J shed 6 bases, with 10 bases lying between them. CDR3 length equals 11 residues. For the CDR3, the DNA is TGTGCCATCGCGGGTGTGGATGGCTACACCTTC. Encoded protein: CAIAGVDGYTF.

This clonotype has only a few counts. Its ends do not fully match the called genes, so a read error is possible. V gene TRBV6-2 or TRBV6-3 combines with J gene TRBJ2-3, with D tentatively TRBD1 (5 bases). The germline V gene encodes CDR1 MNHEY and CDR2 SVGEGT. The CDR3 contains 12 residues. This chain's CDR3 is CASSYSTVPRDF. CDR3 nucleotide sequence: TGTGCCAGCAGTTACTCGACAGTCCCAAGGGATTTT.

This clonotype was seen only a few times. The chain carries TRBV12-3 or TRBV12-4 and TRBJ1-6; D is uncertain. This CDR3 is built from 12 residues. Deletions cut 5 bases from V and 8 bases from J, with 7 bases between. This chain's CDR3 is CASSILDSPLHF. CDR3 bases: TGTGCCAGCAGTATACTGGATTCACCCCTCCACTTT.

Only a few counts were recorded for this clonotype. The CDR3 coding sequence is TGCAGCGTCGAGGAAGGCAGGACAGGGCGTAGGGAGCAGTACTTC. Its translation is CSVEEGRTGRREQYF. J is TRBJ2-7 and V is TRBV29-1; 8 bases line up with TRBD1. The germline gives CDR1 SQVTM, CDR2 ANQGSEA. This CDR3 is built from 15 residues. The junction had 17 bases not matched to a gene; V was cut back by 6 bases and J by 7 bases.

The V and J genes are TRBV7-9 and TRBJ2-7; 7 nucleotides align to TRBD2. Per the germline V gene, CDR1 is SEHNR and CDR2 is FQNEAQ (reference sequence). The V segment lost 5 bases and the J segment 7 bases; nucleotides outside the gene matches: 14. The length of the CDR3 is 15 residues. The CDR3 region is CASSLLYNREGEQYF. DNA of the CDR3: TGTGCCAGCAGCCTCCTCTACAATAGGGAGGGTGAGCAGTACTTC.

This clonotype was picked up a small number of times. The chain recombines TRBV20-1 with TRBJ2-1; D is possibly TRBD1 or TRBD2 (5 bases each). The CDR3 length is 13 residues. Germline V lookup: CDR1 DFQATT, CDR2 SNEGSKA (reference sequence). V lost 8 bases and J 4 bases, leaving 15 bases between the germline ends. DNA for the CDR3: TGCAGTATAAGGGGAGCGGCTTACAATGAGCAGTTCTTC. It specifies CSIRGAAYNEQFF.

This clonotype was seen more than once but under ten times. The rearrangement joins TRBV20-1 to TRBJ1-1; D might be TRBD1 (6 bases). Germline lookup yields CDR1 DFQATT and CDR2 SNEGSKA (reference sequence). The CDR3 has 15 amino acids. Trimming cost V 0 bases and J 4 bases, with 15 bases left between them. The CDR3: CSAREGSGAATEAFF. CDR3 sequence (DNA): TGCAGTGCTAGAGAGGGGTCAGGGGCGGCCACTGAAGCTTTCTTT.

There are many counts of this clonotype. V and J are TRBV20-1 and TRBJ2-3; D tentatively fits TRBD1 or TRBD2 (6 bases each). The CDR3 contains 14 residues. Between the trimmed V and J ends, which lost 3 bases and 4 bases, there was a span of 14 bases. Germline loops: CDR1 DFQATT, CDR2 SNEGSKA (reference sequence). Here the CDR3 DNA reads TGCAGTGCTAGTCGGGGGCCGGGGTCAGATACGCAGTATTTT. This translates into CSASRGPGSDTQYF.

The chain has TRBV10-3 and TRBJ2-5, with D perhaps matching TRBD2 (6 bases). V was shortened by 5 bases and J by 4 bases, with 20 bases between the two germline ends. Germline V gene lookup returns CDR1 ENHRY and CDR2 SYGVKD. There are 16 residues in the CDR3. The CDR3 protein is CAISKSIEMGGETQYF. The CDR3 coding sequence is TGTGCCATCAGTAAAAGTATCGAGATGGGGGGAGAGACCCAGTACTTC.

A few counts support this clonotype. The chain links TRBV7-9 to TRBJ1-2; maybe TRBD1 (5 bases). CDR1 SEHNR and CDR2 FQNEAQ come from the germline V gene (reference sequence). Deletions cut 5 bases from V and 4 bases from J, with 17 bases between. The CDR3 totals 15 residues. The CDR3 here is CASSGLGGGTYGYTF. The DNA for the CDR3 is TGTGCCAGCAGCGGCCTCGGTGGGGGTACCTATGGCTACACCTTC.

The sample holds a few counts of this clonotype. CDR3 nucleotide sequence: TGCAGTGCGGTATCCAGGGACGACAATCAGCCCCAGCATTTT. Amino acids: CSAVSRDDNQPQHF. The chain links TRBV20-1 to TRBJ1-5, with TRBD1 as a possible D gene (5 bases). CDR1 DFQATT and CDR2 SNEGSKA come from the germline V gene (reference sequence). This CDR3 has 14 amino acids. Trimming took 6 bases from V and 3 from J, leaving 15 bases between them.

In this sample, this clonotype turned up a few times. This chain joins TRBV5-1 and TRBJ2-5, with D maybe TRBD2 (6 bases). Germline V gene lookup returns CDR1 SGHRS and CDR2 YFSETQ. The CDR3 totals 13 residues. V shed 4 bases and J shed 4 bases, with 11 bases lying between them. The CDR3 sequence is CASSVSGSETQYF. The DNA of the CDR3 is TGCGCCAGCAGCGTTAGCGGCTCAGAGACCCAGTACTTC.

This rearrangement joins TRBV6-1 to TRBJ2-2; D is unresolved. The germline gives CDR1 MNHNS, CDR2 SASEGT. The CDR3 runs to 15 residues. V lost 5 bases, J lost 4 bases, and 14 bases lay in between. The CDR3 DNA is TGTGCCAGCAGTAGGTCGGCTGTTCTCACCGGGGAGCTGTTTTTT. Protein: CASSRSAVLTGELFF.

This clonotype was observed a few times. The chain links TRBV30 to TRBJ1-1; 7 nucleotides match TRBD1. CDR3 length: 12 residues. Looked up from germline, CDR1 is GTSNPN and CDR2 is SVGIG (reference sequence). The J segment lost 5 bases and the V segment lost 8 bases, leaving 8 bases of the junction unmatched. The CDR3 sequence is CARGTVRTEAFF. CDR3 coding DNA: TGTGCCCGTGGGACAGTTAGGACTGAAGCTTTCTTT. Full variable domain (remainder filled in from reference TRBV30 and TRBJ1-1): SQTIHQWPATLVQPVGSPLSLECTVEGTSNPNLYWYRQAAGRGLQLLFYSVGIGQISSEVPQNLSASRPQDRQFILSSKKLLLSDSGFYLCARGTVRTEAFFGQGTRLTVV.

This clonotype turned up a few times. This rearrangement joins TRBV27 to TRBJ2-1; D is perhaps TRBD2 (6 bases). CDR1 is MNHEY and CDR2 is SMNVEV in the germline V gene (reference sequence). V was pared by 7 bases and J by 5 bases, with 15 bases between. The CDR3 has 14 residues. The CDR3 sequence is CASTPFGRDNEQFF. CDR3 nucleotide sequence: TGTGCCAGCACCCCTTTCGGGAGAGACAATGAGCAGTTCTTC.

The rearrangement uses TRBV7-2 and TRBJ2-5; 15 bases are shared with TRBD2. This CDR3 contains 17 residues. The germline V gene has CDR1 SGHTA and CDR2 FQGNSA. J lost 5 bases, V lost 3 bases, and 7 bases had no gene match. The CDR3 DNA reads TGTGCCAGCAGCTTCGAAGGACTAGCGGGAGGGTGGGAGACCCAGTACTTC. Its translation: CASSFEGLAGGWETQYF.

This clonotype appeared a few times. The CDR3 protein is CASSPTLEKRGHGYTF. In nucleotides, the CDR3 is TGTGCCAGCAGCCCCACCCTCGAAAAGAGGGGTCATGGCTACACCTTC. The chain joins TRBV7-2 to TRBJ1-2; D may be TRBD1 (5 bases). The length of the CDR3 is 16 residues. CDR1 is SGHTA, CDR2 FQGNSA, per germline. Trimming left V 5 bases short and J 6 bases short, with 22 bases between.

The rearrangement links TRBV3-1 to TRBJ2-5, with D perhaps given as TRBD1 or TRBD2 (5 bases each). Germline V gene lookup returns CDR1 LGHDT and CDR2 YNNKEL (reference sequence). The CDR3 consists of 16 residues. Between the trimmed V and J ends, which lost 1 base and 2 bases, there was a span of 14 bases. CDR3 nucleotides: TGTGCCAGCAGCCAAGGGACAACAGGCGGGCAAGAGACCCAGTACTTC. Protein: CASSQGTTGGQETQYF.